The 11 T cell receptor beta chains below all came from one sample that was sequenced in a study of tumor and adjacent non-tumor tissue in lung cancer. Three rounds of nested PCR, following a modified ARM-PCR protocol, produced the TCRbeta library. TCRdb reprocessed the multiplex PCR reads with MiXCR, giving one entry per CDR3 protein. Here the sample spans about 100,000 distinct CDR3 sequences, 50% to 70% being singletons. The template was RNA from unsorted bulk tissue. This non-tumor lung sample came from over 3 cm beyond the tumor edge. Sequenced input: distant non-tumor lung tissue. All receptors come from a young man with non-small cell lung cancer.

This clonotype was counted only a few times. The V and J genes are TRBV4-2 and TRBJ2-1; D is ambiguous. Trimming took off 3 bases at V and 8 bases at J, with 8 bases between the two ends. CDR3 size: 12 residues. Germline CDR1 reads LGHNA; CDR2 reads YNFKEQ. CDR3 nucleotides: TGTGCCAGCAGCCAGGGTTTCCATGAGCAGTTCTTC. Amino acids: CASSQGFHEQFF.

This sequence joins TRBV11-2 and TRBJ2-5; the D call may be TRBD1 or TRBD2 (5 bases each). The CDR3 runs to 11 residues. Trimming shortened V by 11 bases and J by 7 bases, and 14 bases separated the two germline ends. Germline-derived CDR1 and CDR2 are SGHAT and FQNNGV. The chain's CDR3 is CAFWERGTQYF. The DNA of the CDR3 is TGTGCCTTTTGGGAGAGGGGGACCCAGTACTTC.

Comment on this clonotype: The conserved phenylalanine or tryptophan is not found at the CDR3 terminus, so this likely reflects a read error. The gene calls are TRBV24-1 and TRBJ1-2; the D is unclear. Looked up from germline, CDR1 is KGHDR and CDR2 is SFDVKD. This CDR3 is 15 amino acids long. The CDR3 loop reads CAASESSEPEKGYTL. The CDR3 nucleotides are TGTGCCGCCAGTGAATCCTCAGAACCCGAGAAGGGCTACACCTTG.

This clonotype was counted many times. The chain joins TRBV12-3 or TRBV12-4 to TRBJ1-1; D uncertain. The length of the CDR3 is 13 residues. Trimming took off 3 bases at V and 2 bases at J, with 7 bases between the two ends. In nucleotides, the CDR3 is TGTGCCAGCAGTTTCGGGGAAAACACTGAAGCTTTCTTT. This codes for CASSFGENTEAFF.

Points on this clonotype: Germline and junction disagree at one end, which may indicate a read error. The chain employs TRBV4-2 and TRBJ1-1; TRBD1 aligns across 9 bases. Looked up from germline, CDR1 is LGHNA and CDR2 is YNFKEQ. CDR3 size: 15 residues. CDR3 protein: CACSQGGQGWTEACF. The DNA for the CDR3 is TGTGCCTGCAGCCAGGGGGGACAGGGTTGGACTGAAGCTTGCTTT.

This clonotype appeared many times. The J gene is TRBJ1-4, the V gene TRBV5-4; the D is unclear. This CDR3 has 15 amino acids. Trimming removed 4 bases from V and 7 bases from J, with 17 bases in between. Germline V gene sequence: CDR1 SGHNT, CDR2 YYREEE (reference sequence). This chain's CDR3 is CASSPDPGSGEKLFF. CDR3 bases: TGTGCCAGCAGCCCGGACCCAGGCAGCGGTGAAAAACTGTTTTTT.

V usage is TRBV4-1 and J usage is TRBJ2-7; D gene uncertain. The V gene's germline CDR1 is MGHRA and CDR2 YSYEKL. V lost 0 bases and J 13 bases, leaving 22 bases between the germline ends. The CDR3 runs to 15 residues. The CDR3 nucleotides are TGCGCCAGCAGCCAAGACCCAAGGGCATCCTACGAGTACTACTTC. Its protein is CASSQDPRASYEYYF.

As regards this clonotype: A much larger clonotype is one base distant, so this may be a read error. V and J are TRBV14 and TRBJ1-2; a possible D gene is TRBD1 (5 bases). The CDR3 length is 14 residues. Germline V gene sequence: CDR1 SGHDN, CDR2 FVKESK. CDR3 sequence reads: CAGSQVIRGSGYTF. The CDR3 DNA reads TGTGCCGGCAGCCAAGTGATCCGGGGCAGCGGCTACACCTTC.

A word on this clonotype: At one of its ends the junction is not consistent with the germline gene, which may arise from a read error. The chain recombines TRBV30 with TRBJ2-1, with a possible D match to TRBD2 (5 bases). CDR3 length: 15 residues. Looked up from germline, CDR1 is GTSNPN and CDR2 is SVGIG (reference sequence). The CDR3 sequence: CAWSVGSDAYNERFF. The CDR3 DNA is TGTGCCTGGAGTGTGGGTAGCGACGCCTACAATGAGCGGTTCTTC.

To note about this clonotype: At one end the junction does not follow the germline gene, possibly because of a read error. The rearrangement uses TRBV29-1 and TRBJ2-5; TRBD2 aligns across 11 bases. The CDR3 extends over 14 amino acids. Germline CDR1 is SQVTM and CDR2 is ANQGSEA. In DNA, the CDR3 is TGCAGCGCTGATGGGACTAGCGGATTAGAGACCCAGTATTTC. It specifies CSADGTSGLETQYF.

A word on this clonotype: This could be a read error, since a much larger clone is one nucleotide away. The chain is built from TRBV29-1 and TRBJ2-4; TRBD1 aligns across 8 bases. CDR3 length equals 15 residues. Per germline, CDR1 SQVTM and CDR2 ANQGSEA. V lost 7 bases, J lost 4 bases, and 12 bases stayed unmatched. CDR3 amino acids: CSAELLDRAKNIQYF. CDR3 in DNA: TGCAGCGCGGAACTCCTGGACAGGGCAAAAAACATTCAGTACTTC. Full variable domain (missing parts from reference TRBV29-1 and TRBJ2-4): SAVISQKPSRDICQRGTSLTIQCQVDSQVTMMFWYRQQPGQSLTLIATANQGSEATYESGFVIDKFPISRPNLTFSTLTVSNMSPEDSSIYLCSAELLDRAKNIQYFGAGTRLSVL.